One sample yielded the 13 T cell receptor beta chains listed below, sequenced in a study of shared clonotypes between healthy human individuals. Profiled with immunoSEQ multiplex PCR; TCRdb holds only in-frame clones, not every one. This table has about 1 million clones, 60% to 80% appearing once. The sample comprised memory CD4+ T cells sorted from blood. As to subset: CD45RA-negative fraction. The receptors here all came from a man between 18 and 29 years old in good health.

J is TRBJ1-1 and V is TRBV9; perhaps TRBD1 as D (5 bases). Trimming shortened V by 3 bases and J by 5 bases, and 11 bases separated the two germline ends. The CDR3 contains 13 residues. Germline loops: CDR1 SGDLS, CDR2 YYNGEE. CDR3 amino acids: CASSGQPETEAFF. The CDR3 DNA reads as TGTGCCAGCAGCGGACAGCCGGAGACTGAAGCTTTCTTT.

CDR3 sequence: CASSQDLYGYTF. The CDR3 DNA follows: TGTGCCAGCAGCCAGGACCTTTATGGCTACACCTTC. The rearrangement uses TRBV5-4 and TRBJ1-2; D gene unclear. Trimming shortened V by 4 bases and J by 5 bases, and 9 bases separated the two germline ends. Germline-derived CDR1 and CDR2 are SGHNT and YYREEE (reference sequence). This CDR3 has 12 residues.

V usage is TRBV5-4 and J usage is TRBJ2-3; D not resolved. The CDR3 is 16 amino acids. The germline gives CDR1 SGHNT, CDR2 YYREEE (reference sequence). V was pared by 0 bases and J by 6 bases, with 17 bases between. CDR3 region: CASSLDLVTSTDTQYF. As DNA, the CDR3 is TGTGCCAGCAGCTTGGACTTAGTCACTTCAACGGATACGCAGTATTTT.

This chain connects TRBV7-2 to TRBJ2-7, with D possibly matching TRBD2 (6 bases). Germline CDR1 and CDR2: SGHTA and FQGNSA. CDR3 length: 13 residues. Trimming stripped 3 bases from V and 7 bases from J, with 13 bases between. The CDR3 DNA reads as TGTGCCAGCAGCTTCTACCGGGAGCGGGAGCAGTACTTC. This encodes CASSFYREREQYF.

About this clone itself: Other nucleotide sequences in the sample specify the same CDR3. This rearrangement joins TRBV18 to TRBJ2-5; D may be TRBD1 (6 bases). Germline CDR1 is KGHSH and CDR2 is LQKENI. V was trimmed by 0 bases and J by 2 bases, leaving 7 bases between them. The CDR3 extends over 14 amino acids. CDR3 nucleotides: TGTGCCAGCTCACCACCCGGACAGCAAGAGACCCAGTACTTC. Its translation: CASSPPGQQETQYF.

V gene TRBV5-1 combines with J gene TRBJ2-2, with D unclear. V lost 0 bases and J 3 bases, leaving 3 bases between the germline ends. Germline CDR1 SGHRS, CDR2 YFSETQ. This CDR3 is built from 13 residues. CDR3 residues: CASSLVDTGELFF. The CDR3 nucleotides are TGCGCCAGCAGCTTGGTAGACACCGGGGAGCTGTTTTTT.

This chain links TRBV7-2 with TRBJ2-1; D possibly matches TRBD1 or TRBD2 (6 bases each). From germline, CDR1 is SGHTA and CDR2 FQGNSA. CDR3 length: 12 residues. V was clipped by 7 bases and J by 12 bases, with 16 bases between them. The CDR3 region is CASIPPRGRQFF. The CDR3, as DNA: TGTGCCAGCATCCCCCCCCGGGGGCGGCAGTTCTTC.

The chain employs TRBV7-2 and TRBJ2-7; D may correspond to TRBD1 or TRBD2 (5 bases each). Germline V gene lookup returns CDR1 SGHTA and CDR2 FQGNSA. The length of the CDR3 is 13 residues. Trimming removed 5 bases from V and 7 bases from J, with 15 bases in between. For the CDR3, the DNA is TGTGCCAGCAGCGACGGGACGAGACTAGAGCAGTACTTC. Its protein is CASSDGTRLEQYF.

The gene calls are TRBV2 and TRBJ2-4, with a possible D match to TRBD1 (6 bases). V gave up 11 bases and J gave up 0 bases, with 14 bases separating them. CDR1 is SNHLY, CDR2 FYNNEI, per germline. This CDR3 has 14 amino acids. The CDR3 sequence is CASGDNVAKNIQYF. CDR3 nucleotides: TGTGCCTCCGGGGACAATGTAGCCAAAAACATTCAGTACTTC.

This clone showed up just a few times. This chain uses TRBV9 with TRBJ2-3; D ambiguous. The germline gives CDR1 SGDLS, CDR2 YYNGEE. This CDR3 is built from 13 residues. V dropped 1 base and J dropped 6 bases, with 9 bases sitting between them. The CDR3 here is CASSVNPGDTQYF. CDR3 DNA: TGTGCCAGCAGCGTAAATCCGGGTGATACGCAGTATTTT.

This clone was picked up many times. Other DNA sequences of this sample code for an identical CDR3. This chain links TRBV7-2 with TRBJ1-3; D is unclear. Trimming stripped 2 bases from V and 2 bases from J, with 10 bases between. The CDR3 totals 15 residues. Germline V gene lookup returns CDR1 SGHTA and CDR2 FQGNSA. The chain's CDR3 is CASSLLRGPGNTIYF. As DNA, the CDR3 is TGTGCCAGCAGCTTACTCCGGGGTCCTGGAAACACCATATATTTT. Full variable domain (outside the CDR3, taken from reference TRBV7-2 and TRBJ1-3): GAGVSQSPSNKVTEKGKDVELRCDPISGHTALYWYRQSLGQGLEFLIYFQGNSAPDKSGLPSDRFSAERTGGSVSTLTIQRTQQEDSAVYLCASSLLRGPGNTIYFGEGSWLTVV.

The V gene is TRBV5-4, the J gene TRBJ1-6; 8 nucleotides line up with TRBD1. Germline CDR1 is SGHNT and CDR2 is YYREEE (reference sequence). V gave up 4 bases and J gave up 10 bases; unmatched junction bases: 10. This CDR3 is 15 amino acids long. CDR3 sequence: CASSQGQGLGSPLHF. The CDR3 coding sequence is TGTGCCAGCAGCCAAGGACAGGGCTTGGGGTCACCCCTCCACTTT.

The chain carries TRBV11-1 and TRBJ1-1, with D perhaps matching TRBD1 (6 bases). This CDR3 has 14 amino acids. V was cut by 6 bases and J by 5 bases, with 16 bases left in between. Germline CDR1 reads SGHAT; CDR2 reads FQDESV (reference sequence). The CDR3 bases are TGTGCCAGCAGACCCGGGGGGGCACGGACTGAAGCTTTCTTT. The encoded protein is CASRPGGARTEAFF.